This T cell receptor beta chain emerged from a study of molecular identifiers for immune sequencing clone quantification. The table lists this clonotype with many counts. TCRdb re-analysed the PCR reads in MiXCR, keeping a single row per CDR3 protein. The sample has about 300,000 distinct CDR3 sequences, 20% to 25% seen once. Germline V lookup: CDR1 GTSNPN, CDR2 SVGIG (reference sequence). There are 15 residues in the CDR3. The V end lost 5 bases, the J end lost 3 bases, and 16 bases lay between the germline ends. The chain joins TRBV30 to TRBJ2-2; D tentatively reads TRBD1 or TRBD2 (5 bases each). The source of this sequence is a human donor in good health. Some libraries in this study had Jurkat cell RNA spiked in. Material: naive CD8+ T cells from blood, with Jurkat cell RNA spiked in. Subset defined: FACS-sorted CD8+CD4-CCR7+CD45RA+ naive T cells. CDR3 in DNA: TGTGCCTGGTCGTCTCCCGGGACCCACACCGGGGAGCTGTTTTTT. Translated, it gives CAWSSPGTHTGELFF.